This is a list of T cell receptor beta chains from one sample in a study of blood T cell repertoires in COVID-19. Libraries were prepared by immunoSEQ multiplex PCR; TCRdb keeps only in-frame clonotypes and omits some of them. The data contain approximately 210,000 clones, around 80% of them seen just once; the ten biggest clones take up nearly 20%. Sequenced material: peripheral blood. The receptors come from a man between 25 and 39 years old with active or convalescent COVID-19. CDR3s include the opening cysteine and the closing phenylalanine or tryptophan. Fields, in order: CDR3 DNA, CDR3 protein, clone size, J gene, D gene, V gene. A D gene is named only where the DNA matches it firmly. Clone size, where shown, is once, few, many, or a class for clones that have expanded.

DNA: TGTGCCAGCTCACTAAGCCTTGCGGACTATGGCTACACCTTC
CDR3: CASSLSLADYGYTF
size: .
J: TRBJ1-2
D: .
V: TRBV18

DNA: TGTGCCAGCAGCTTAGCGTTTTCGTCTGGCTACACCTTC
CDR3: CASSLAFSSGYTF
size: few
J: TRBJ1-2
D: .
V: TRBV7-2

DNA: TGTGCCTGGAGTGTTACTCCCTCCTACGAGCAGTACTTC
CDR3: CAWSVTPSYEQYF
size: .
J: TRBJ2-7
D: .
V: TRBV30

DNA: TGTGCCAGCAGCGCCCTACAGGGGGCGCGTACTGAAGCTTTCTTT
CDR3: CASSALQGARTEAFF
size: .
J: TRBJ1-1
D: TRBD1
V: TRBV9

DNA: TGTGCCATCTCCTACGACAGGGAAGTTTCCTACGAGCAGTACTTC
CDR3: CAISYDREVSYEQYF
size: .
J: TRBJ2-7
D: TRBD1
V: TRBV10-3

DNA: TGTGCCAGCAGTTTAGGCCTAGCGGGGGATAGCACAGATACGCAGTATTTT
CDR3: CASSLGLAGDSTDTQYF
size: .
J: TRBJ2-3
D: TRBD2
V: TRBV28

DNA: TGCGCCAGCAGCCCTGACAGGGAGGTGCAGTACTTC
CDR3: CASSPDREVQYF
size: .
J: TRBJ2-7
D: .
V: TRBV4-1

DNA: TGTGCCAGCGACCTTCTTTGGACAGGGGATCAGCCCCAGCATTTT
CDR3: CASDLLWTGDQPQHF
size: .
J: TRBJ1-5
D: TRBD1
V: TRBV2

DNA: TGCGGGACAGGGATTGATCCCGGGGAGCTGTTTTTT
CDR3: CGTGIDPGELFF
size: .
J: TRBJ2-2
D: TRBD1
V: TRBV27

DNA: TGTGCCAGCAGCGGGTGGACAACCGGGGAGCTGTTTTTT
CDR3: CASSGWTTGELFF
size: .
J: TRBJ2-2
D: .
V: TRBV9

DNA: TGTGCCAGCAGTAGGGGTTCACCCCTCCACTTT
CDR3: CASSRGSPLHF
size: .
J: TRBJ1-6
D: .
V: TRBV6-2/TRBV6-3

DNA: TGTGCCAGCTCACCAAGTACCAGGGGAAGAACTGGGGCCAACGTCCTGACTTTC
CDR3: CASSPSTRGRTGANVLTF
size: .
J: TRBJ2-6
D: .
V: TRBV18

DNA: TGTGCCAGCAGCTTAGGACAGACAAACACTGAAGCTTTCTTT
CDR3: CASSLGQTNTEAFF
size: .
J: TRBJ1-1
D: .
V: TRBV7-2

DNA: TGTGCCAGCAGCTTTACAGGGGGAGACACCGGGGAGCTGTTTTTT
CDR3: CASSFTGGDTGELFF
size: .
J: TRBJ2-2
D: TRBD1
V: TRBV7-3

DNA: TGTGCCAGCAGTGATTTACAGGGAGACGGGTACGAGCAGTACTTC
CDR3: CASSDLQGDGYEQYF
size: few
J: TRBJ2-7
D: .
V: TRBV28

DNA: TGTGCCAGCAGCCCGACTAGCGGGCTCTACGAGCAGTACTTC
CDR3: CASSPTSGLYEQYF
size: .
J: TRBJ2-7
D: TRBD2
V: TRBV7-2

DNA: TGTGCCAGTAAGAAGGGAGACACGAACACTGAAGCTTTCTTT
CDR3: CASKKGDTNTEAFF
size: .
J: TRBJ1-1
D: .
V: TRBV19

DNA: TGTGCCAGCAGCCCAGGAGGAGCGGGGCCCTACAATGAGCAGTTCTTC
CDR3: CASSPGGAGPYNEQFF
size: .
J: TRBJ2-1
D: TRBD2
V: TRBV11-2

DNA: TGTGCCAGTAGACCGGGGTTTGGGGCCAACGTCCTGACTTTC
CDR3: CASRPGFGANVLTF
size: .
J: TRBJ2-6
D: .
V: TRBV19

DNA: TGTGCCTGGAGCGACAGGGCCTCCTACGAGCAGTACTTC
CDR3: CAWSDRASYEQYF
size: few
J: TRBJ2-7
D: TRBD1
V: TRBV30

DNA: TGTGCCAGCACCTCGGGCAGGGTGAACGGCTACACCTTC
CDR3: CASTSGRVNGYTF
size: .
J: TRBJ1-2
D: .
V: TRBV28

DNA: TGTGCCAGCAGTTTATCGCCCGGAGCCAGCTCCTACAATGAGCAGTTCTTC
CDR3: CASSLSPGASSYNEQFF
size: .
J: TRBJ2-1
D: .
V: TRBV28

DNA: TGCGCCAGCAGCCAAGTAATATGGCAGATATTAAACAATGAGCAGTTCTTC
CDR3: CASSQVIWQILNNEQFF
size: .
J: TRBJ2-1
D: .
V: TRBV4-1

DNA: TGTGCCAGCAGCCCTTCCATTCGGACAGGAGAGACCTACGAGCAGTACTTC
CDR3: CASSPSIRTGETYEQYF
size: .
J: TRBJ2-7
D: TRBD1
V: TRBV6-2/TRBV6-3

DNA: TGTGCCAGCAGCTTAGTCGAGTACGAGCAGTACTTC
CDR3: CASSLVEYEQYF
size: .
J: TRBJ2-7
D: .
V: TRBV11-2

DNA: TGTGCCAGCAGCCAACAGGGGGCGCGGCAGCCCCAGCATTTT
CDR3: CASSQQGARQPQHF
size: .
J: TRBJ1-5
D: TRBD1
V: TRBV27

DNA: TGTGCCAGCACCCCCCCAAGCGGGGGGGCTTCTGAGCAGTTCTTC
CDR3: CASTPPSGGASEQFF
size: .
J: TRBJ2-1
D: TRBD2
V: TRBV11-2

DNA: TGTGCCAGCAGGGGGACAGGGAATCTTTATAATTCACCCCTCCACTTT
CDR3: CASRGTGNLYNSPLHF
size: .
J: TRBJ1-6
D: TRBD1
V: TRBV2

DNA: TGTGCCAGCAGCATAGAAGGGGCGGGGAATTCACCCCTCCACTTT
CDR3: CASSIEGAGNSPLHF
size: few
J: TRBJ1-6
D: .
V: TRBV7-2

DNA: TGTGCCAGCAGCGTAGCCCCGATTCGGGACTCCCCCTCAAATGAGCAGTTCTTC
CDR3: CASSVAPIRDSPSNEQFF
size: .
J: TRBJ2-1
D: .
V: TRBV9

DNA: TGTGCCAGCAGCCAGGCTAGGGAGCAGTACTTC
CDR3: CASSQAREQYF
size: .
J: TRBJ2-7
D: .
V: TRBV6-2/TRBV6-3

DNA: TGTGCCTGGAACGGGGTAGCGACTTCCTACGAGCAGTACTTC
CDR3: CAWNGVATSYEQYF
size: .
J: TRBJ2-7
D: .
V: TRBV30

DNA: TGTGCCACCCCGAGGGCCGGGGAGCTGTTTTTT
CDR3: CATPRAGELFF
size: .
J: TRBJ2-2
D: .
V: TRBV27

DNA: TGTGCCAGCAGTTTAGGGGGCCTTCCCTACGAGCAGTACTTC
CDR3: CASSLGGLPYEQYF
size: .
J: TRBJ2-7
D: .
V: TRBV28

DNA: TGTGCCAGCAGCTTTCTACAGGGGCGTACAGATACGCAGTATTTT
CDR3: CASSFLQGRTDTQYF
size: .
J: TRBJ2-3
D: TRBD1
V: TRBV9

DNA: TGTGCCAGCAGTTTTCAATTACTACAGGGGAACCACTACAATGAGCAGTTCTTC
CDR3: CASSFQLLQGNHYNEQFF
size: .
J: TRBJ2-1
D: TRBD1
V: TRBV6-7

DNA: TGCGCCAGCAGCCAACATTCTAACTATGGCTACACCTTC
CDR3: CASSQHSNYGYTF
size: .
J: TRBJ1-2
D: .
V: TRBV4-1

DNA: TGTGCCAGCGTGCAGGGGTGGGACGAGCAGTACTTC
CDR3: CASVQGWDEQYF
size: .
J: TRBJ2-7
D: .
V: TRBV7-9

DNA: TGTGCCAGCTCACCACCTCCGGACAGGGGGACCAAAGAGACCCAGTACTTC
CDR3: CASSPPPDRGTKETQYF
size: .
J: TRBJ2-5
D: TRBD1
V: TRBV18

DNA: TGCGCCAGCAGCCCCTCCGGGACAGCGGACTACGAGCAGTACTTC
CDR3: CASSPSGTADYEQYF
size: .
J: TRBJ2-7
D: TRBD1
V: TRBV4-3

DNA: TGCGCCAGCGTCTCTTATACGGGATCGCGAGACGGGGGCAATGAGCAGTTCTTC
CDR3: CASVSYTGSRDGGNEQFF
size: .
J: TRBJ2-1
D: .
V: TRBV5-1

DNA: TGTGCCAGCAGCTGGGGACTAGTCTGGCTCCCACATGAGCAGTTCTTC
CDR3: CASSWGLVWLPHEQFF
size: once
J: TRBJ2-1
D: TRBD2
V: TRBV11-2

DNA: TGTGCCAGTAGGAAGACAGCGCCTTATGGCTACACCTTC
CDR3: CASRKTAPYGYTF
size: .
J: TRBJ1-2
D: .
V: TRBV19

DNA: TGTGCCAGCAGCCCACTAGCGGGGGGGCGAGATACGCAGTATTTT
CDR3: CASSPLAGGRDTQYF
size: .
J: TRBJ2-3
D: TRBD2
V: TRBV6-5

DNA: TGCGCCAGCAGCTTCCAGGACTTCCGCACAGATACGCAGTATTTT
CDR3: CASSFQDFRTDTQYF
size: .
J: TRBJ2-3
D: .
V: TRBV5-1

DNA: TGTGCCAGCAGTTGGCCAGCGGGGGTGAATGAAGAGACCCAGTACTTC
CDR3: CASSWPAGVNEETQYF
size: .
J: TRBJ2-5
D: TRBD2
V: TRBV28

DNA: TGCAGCGCGGGACAGGGGGGGATAACTAATGAAAAACTGTTTTTT
CDR3: CSAGQGGITNEKLFF
size: .
J: TRBJ1-4
D: TRBD1
V: TRBV29-1

DNA: TGCGCCAGCAGCCCAGACCCGAACTATGGCTACACCTTC
CDR3: CASSPDPNYGYTF
size: .
J: TRBJ1-2
D: .
V: TRBV4-1

DNA: TGTGCCAGTAGCAGTTACTCTAGCGGGCGAAACACCGGGGAGCTGTTTTTT
CDR3: CASSSYSSGRNTGELFF
size: .
J: TRBJ2-2
D: TRBD2
V: TRBV19

DNA: TGTGCCAGCAGGGGACAGGAGAGCTCTGGAAACACCATATATTTT
CDR3: CASRGQESSGNTIYF
size: .
J: TRBJ1-3
D: TRBD1
V: TRBV28

DNA: TGTGCCAGCAGCGCCACAAAAAGGGACAGGGAAGCTTTCTTT
CDR3: CASSATKRDREAFF
size: .
J: TRBJ1-1
D: TRBD1
V: TRBV9

DNA: TGCGCCAGCAGCCAGATAGTCACCCCCGAATACGAGCAGTACTTC
CDR3: CASSQIVTPEYEQYF
size: .
J: TRBJ2-7
D: .
V: TRBV4-3